Shown below are 19 T cell receptor beta chains from a single sample sequenced in a study of blood T cell repertoires in COVID-19. Data came from immunoSEQ multiplex PCR; TCRdb stores just in-frame clones and leaves some out. Among fewer than 250,000 clones listed, around 86% were seen once. The sequenced sample was PBMCs or T cells enriched from blood (not recorded which). These receptors were obtained from a woman between 40 and 55 years old with acute COVID-19.

V is TRBV28 and J is TRBJ2-1, with D unresolved. This CDR3 is 17 amino acids long. Between the trimmed V and J ends, which lost 4 bases and 1 base, there was a span of 17 bases. From germline, CDR1 is MDHEN and CDR2 SYDVKM. The CDR3 is CASSSPASGRSYNEQFF. In nucleotides, the CDR3 is TGTGCCAGCAGTTCCCCGGCTAGTGGTAGGTCCTACAATGAGCAGTTCTTC.

This chain joins TRBV6-2 or TRBV6-3 and TRBJ1-5, with TRBD1 identical over 8 bases. V lost 2 bases to trimming and J lost 6 bases; unmatched junction nucleotides: 18. Germline V gene sequence: CDR1 MNHEY, CDR2 SVGEGT. The CDR3 contains 19 residues. This CDR3 is CASSYQRSQGASVSQPQHF. The CDR3 region has the DNA TGTGCCAGCAGTTACCAGAGGTCGCAGGGGGCGAGCGTTAGTCAGCCCCAGCATTTT.

This rearrangement joins TRBV4-1 to TRBJ1-1; no definite D call. V dropped 1 base and J dropped 1 base, with 19 bases sitting between them. Germline V lookup: CDR1 MGHRA, CDR2 YSYEKL. The CDR3 is 18 residues long. CDR3 region: CASSQGVLGRRPNTEAFF. CDR3 bases: TGCGCCAGCAGCCAAGGGGTCTTGGGGAGACGTCCGAACACTGAAGCTTTCTTT.

The genes are TRBV3-1 (or the pseudogene TRBV3-2) and TRBJ1-1; D perhaps matches TRBD1 (6 bases). The V end lost 4 bases, the J end lost 5 bases, and 17 bases lay between the germline ends. This CDR3 region has 15 residues. Germline CDR1 reads LGHDT; CDR2 reads YNNKEL (reference sequence). The CDR3 loop is CASSLEGGRGTEAFF. In nucleotides, the CDR3 is TGTGCCAGCAGCCTGGAAGGGGGGAGGGGGACTGAAGCTTTCTTT.

This chain links TRBV2 with TRBJ2-1; 9 positions agree with TRBD2. The CDR3 contains 14 residues. V was pared by 1 base and J by 12 bases, with 7 bases of the junction left unmatched. Looked up from germline, CDR1 is SNHLY and CDR2 is FYNNEI. The CDR3 DNA sequence: TGTGCCAGCAGTGAAGTAAGCGCTAGCGGGATGCAGTTCTTC. Translated, it gives CASSEVSASGMQFF.

The J gene is TRBJ1-2, the V gene TRBV24-1, with 8 bases identical to TRBD1. There are 16 residues in the CDR3. The V gene end was trimmed by 2 bases and the J gene end by 6 bases; junction bases not matched to a gene: 10. The V gene's germline CDR1 is KGHDR and CDR2 SFDVKD. The CDR3 loop reads CATSDSSAGGADGYTF. DNA for the CDR3: TGTGCCACCAGTGATTCAAGCGCAGGGGGCGCCGATGGCTACACCTTC.

In this sample, this clone turned up once. The CDR3 is CASRSLAVGRETQYF. CDR3 sequence (DNA): TGTGCCAGCAGATCTCTAGCGGTCGGTCGGGAGACCCAGTACTTC. The genes are TRBV6-5 and TRBJ2-5; 7 bases map to TRBD2. Germline CDR1 and CDR2: MNHEY and SVGAGI. V gave up 6 bases and J gave up 5 bases; unmatched junction bases: 12. The CDR3 runs to 15 residues.

The chain links TRBV5-4 to TRBJ1-1; D possibly corresponds to TRBD1 (5 bases). This CDR3 spans 13 amino acids. Germline values: CDR1 SGHNT, CDR2 YYREEE (reference sequence). V was clipped by 5 bases and J by 5 bases, with 13 bases between them. DNA for the CDR3: TGTGCCAGCAGAATGCAGGGTAGTACTGAAGCTTTCTTT. Its protein is CASRMQGSTEAFF.

This chain's CDR3 is CASSLDPGLNYGYTF. The DNA of the CDR3 is TGTGCCAGCAGCCTAGACCCGGGACTGAACTATGGCTACACCTTC. The rearrangement links TRBV5-6 to TRBJ1-2; D might be TRBD1 (5 bases). Trimming cost V 4 bases and J 2 bases, with 15 bases left between them. CDR1 and CDR2 from the germline V gene are SGHDT and YYEEEE. This CDR3 is 15 amino acids long.

The rearrangement joins TRBV9 to TRBJ2-5, with D possibly being TRBD1 (6 bases). The length of the CDR3 is 15 residues. V was clipped by 4 bases and J by 3 bases, with 16 bases between them. Germline CDR1 reads SGDLS; CDR2 reads YYNGEE. Here the CDR3 DNA reads TGTGCCAGCAGCTTAGAGGGTCACAGGGAAGAGACCCAGTACTTC. Protein product: CASSLEGHREETQYF.

This chain connects TRBV20-1 to TRBJ2-1; D might be TRBD2 (6 bases). Trimming took off 5 bases at V and 8 bases at J, with 10 bases between the two ends. This CDR3 is 11 amino acids long. Germline V gene lookup returns CDR1 DFQATT and CDR2 SNEGSKA (reference sequence). The CDR3 coding sequence is TGCAGTGCTTATTGGGGGGATGAGCAGTTCTTC. Translating gives CSAYWGDEQFF.

J is TRBJ1-1 and V is TRBV28; no definite D call. The CDR3 extends over 14 amino acids. Germline lookup yields CDR1 MDHEN and CDR2 SYDVKM. The ends were cut back, 7 bases at V and 1 base at J, with 13 bases in the middle. CDR3 nucleotide sequence: TGTGCCAGCACTACCACCCCAACGAACACTGAAGCTTTCTTT. This gives the protein CASTTTPTNTEAFF.

The CDR3 coding sequence is TGTGCCAGCAGCCCCCCCGGACAGCAAGAGACCCAGTACTTC. It codes for CASSPPGQQETQYF. V is TRBV7-2 and J is TRBJ2-5; perhaps TRBD1 as D (6 bases). Per germline, CDR1 SGHTA and CDR2 FQGNSA. CDR3 length equals 14 residues. The V end lost 5 bases, the J end lost 2 bases, and 12 bases lay between the germline ends.

The J gene is TRBJ1-1, the V gene TRBV28; 8 bases are shared with TRBD1. CDR3 length: 18 amino acids. Losses at the gene ends were 8 bases for V and 0 bases for J; bases not matched to a gene: 17. The germline V gene encodes CDR1 MDHEN and CDR2 SYDVKM. CDR3 loop: CASPPSGQGPKLNTEAFF. CDR3 bases: TGTGCCAGCCCGCCCTCTGGACAGGGCCCCAAGTTGAACACTGAAGCTTTCTTT.

V gene TRBV27 combines with J gene TRBJ1-1; a weak D match, TRBD1 (5 bases). CDR1 is MNHEY and CDR2 is SMNVEV in the germline V gene (reference sequence). V was shortened by 4 bases and J by 0 bases, with 15 bases between the two germline ends. CDR3 length equals 16 residues. CDR3 nucleotide sequence: TGTGCCAGCAGTTACGGGCACAGGAGTATGAACACTGAAGCTTTCTTT. Translating gives CASSYGHRSMNTEAFF.

The V gene is TRBV18, the J gene TRBJ2-5; 8 bases fit TRBD1. V lost 2 bases to trimming and J lost 5 bases; unmatched junction nucleotides: 4. CDR1 is KGHSH and CDR2 is LQKENI in the germline V gene. This CDR3 region has 14 residues. The CDR3 DNA reads TGTGCCAGCTCACCAGGACAGGGCCTTGAGACCCAGTACTTC. Translation gives CASSPGQGLETQYF.

The genes are TRBV27 and TRBJ2-7, with 9 bases matching TRBD1. J was trimmed by 0 bases and V by 5 bases; bases with no gene match: 8. CDR1 is MNHEY and CDR2 is SMNVEV in the germline V gene (reference sequence). The CDR3 totals 16 residues. Here the CDR3 reads CASSRLDRGSSYEQYF. CDR3 DNA: TGTGCCAGCAGTAGACTGGACAGGGGCTCCTCCTACGAGCAGTACTTC.

The rearrangement uses TRBV11-3 and TRBJ2-7; TRBD2 matches at 12 bases. The CDR3 has 15 residues. J gave up 4 bases and V 6 bases, and 7 bases lay outside the gene matches. Germline-derived CDR1 and CDR2 are SGHNT and YENEEA. Written as DNA, the CDR3 is TGTGCCAGCAGTGCACGGACTAGCGGGAATTACGAGCAGTACTTC. Protein: CASSARTSGNYEQYF.

The genes are TRBV11-1 and TRBJ2-1; TRBD1 is a possible D gene (5 bases). Germline V gives CDR1 SGHAT, CDR2 FQDESV (reference sequence). The CDR3 runs 14 residues. V was pared by 4 bases and J by 5 bases, with 12 bases between. The CDR3 DNA reads as TGTGCCAGCAGCTCTGTCTTGACAGACAATGAGCAGTTCTTC. It encodes CASSSVLTDNEQFF.